The clone carrying this T cell receptor (beta chain) turned up a few times. Its target is unknown. The sample comes from a study of CD8 T cells in ankylosing spondylitis. Findings of the study overall: There was a TCR beta motif, made of several highly homologous variants, that appeared characteristic of ankylosing spondylitis blood. Earlier work had already found some motif variants in reactive arthritis synovial fluid and blood.

TCRdb recomputed calls from the 5' RACE reads with MiXCR, one row per CDR3 protein. Of more than 250,000 distinct CDR3 sequences in the sample, less than 10% were seen once. Trimming left V 3 bases short and J 1 base short, with 12 bases between. This CDR3 has 15 residues. The germline V gene encodes CDR1 MDHEN and CDR2 SYDVKM. The TCR comes from a male donor with ankylosing spondylitis. V gene TRBV28 combines with J gene TRBJ1-2; TRBD1 is a possible D gene (5 bases). Sequenced: blood, either unsorted or a sorted T cell fraction (not recorded which). The CDR3 protein is CASSLGLWVNYGYTF. In DNA form, the CDR3 reads TGTGCCAGCAGTTTGGGGCTTTGGGTTAACTATGGCTACACCTTC.